The clone carrying this TCR beta chain was seen at least ten times. This specimen belongs to a study of CD8 T cells in ankylosing spondylitis. TCRdb passed the 5' RACE reads through MiXCR, listing each CDR3 protein once. The sample has 180,000 or so distinct CDR3 sequences, around 10% seen once. Germline V lookup: CDR1 SQVTM, CDR2 ANQGSEA. Trimming cost V 5 bases and J 6 bases, with 7 bases left between them. CDR3 length: 11 residues. V usage is TRBV29-1 and J usage is TRBJ1-4; D is undetermined. The receptor comes from a male donor with ankylosing spondylitis or in good health (not recorded which). The sample was blood, either unsorted or a sorted T cell fraction (not recorded which). CDR3 DNA: TGCAGCGTTCTTTGGGATGAAAAACTGTTTTTT. The encoded protein is CSVLWDEKLFF. The variable domain in full, completed from reference TRBV29-1 and TRBJ1-4, reads SAVISQKPSRDICQRGTSLTIQCQVDSQVTMMFWYRQQPGQSLTLIATANQGSEATYESGFVIDKFPISRPNLTFSTLTVSNMSPEDSSIYLCSVLWDEKLFFGSGTQLSVL.